This T cell receptor beta chain came from a study of regulatory T cells in long-lasting Graves disease. This CDR3 has 13 residues. The germline V and J ends were trimmed by 3 bases and 4 bases, with 6 bases remaining between them. Germline CDR1 reads SNHLY; CDR2 reads FYNNEI. A remark on this clonotype: The target antigen is unknown.

General study points: Reduced TCR diversity was observed in persistent Graves' patients versus newly diagnosed patients.

Time point of the sample: newly diagnosed GD, antithyroid drugs for less than 3 months. The authors made the TCR library using RNA they extracted from PBMCs. The patients were drawn from one endocrinology department in Xi'an, China. In building TCR beta libraries, iRepertoire HTBI primers were used together with Arm-PCR of CDR3 regions. Using its own MiXCR run on the multiplex PCR reads, TCRdb lists one record per CDR3 protein. This sample has about 620,000 distinct CDR3 sequences, with 16% found just once. These same records also appear under a second study, on T cells in Graves' hyperthyroidism and ophthalmopathy. That source notes: First-round RT-PCR with HTBI primers amplified the TCR CDR3 region.

The sequence was collected from a woman in her twenties or thirties with Graves disease. The sequencing here drew on peripheral blood mononuclear cells (PBMCs), taken at new diagnosis, from a patient treated with antithyroid drugs. The chain joins TRBV2 to TRBJ2-2, with D unresolved. The CDR3 DNA reads as TGTGCCAGCAGTGATTATCTCACCGGGGAGCTGTTTTTT. This gives the protein CASSDYLTGELFF.